This TCR beta chain was found in a study of type 1 and type 2 diabetes patients. The wider study: Donors were type 1 diabetes, type 2 diabetes, or nondiabetic controls. T cells were magnetically sorted from PBMCs as CD4+ or CD8+ subsets.

This CDR3 has 16 residues. Trimming removed 2 bases at V and 8 bases at J, with 16 bases between. Study observations and caveats: Type 2 diabetes and control V and J usage correlated highly, around 0.97.

Genomic DNA was the PCR template. Amplification of the beta chain CDR3 used 30 forward and 13 reverse multiplex primers. One entry per CDR3 protein, called by TCRdb with MiXCR from the multiplex PCR reads. The repertoire has some 250,000 distinct CDR3 sequences, around 47% of them found once; the top ten carry around 13%. A note on this clonotype: Its antigen is as yet unknown.

This clonotype was obtained from a man between 18 and 29 years old with type 2 diabetes. Sequences were obtained from peripheral blood mononuclear cells (PBMCs). J is TRBJ1-6 and V is TRBV12-3 or TRBV12-4; possibly TRBD1 for D (6 bases). This CDR3 is CASSLMLGQNYSPLHF. The CDR3 DNA reads as TGTGCCAGCAGTTTAATGCTCGGACAGAACTATTCACCCCTCCACTTT.